Listed here are 28 T cell receptor beta chains from one sample, sequenced in a study of pediatric ulcerative colitis. One to two pinch biopsies were taken from the rectum during colonoscopy. Data came from immunoSEQ multiplex PCR; TCRdb stores just in-frame clones and leaves some out. The sample lists some 50,000 clones, over 70% occurring once. The specimen was gut tissue. These receptors were collected from a girl under 18 with moderate ulcerative colitis.

The rearrangement uses TRBV28 and TRBJ2-7, with 7 nucleotides matching TRBD2. The V gene's germline CDR1 is MDHEN and CDR2 SYDVKM. Trimming took 7 bases from V and 2 from J; bases not matched to a gene: 11. The CDR3 has 15 residues. The CDR3 protein is CASTSGWGGAYEQYF. CDR3 sequence (DNA): TGTGCCAGCACCTCCGGGTGGGGGGGAGCCTACGAGCAGTACTTC.

The chain joins TRBV10-2 to TRBJ1-5, with a weak D call TRBD1 (5 bases). The ends were cut back, 0 bases at V and 6 bases at J, with 21 bases in the middle. Per the germline V gene, CDR1 is WSHSY and CDR2 is SAAADI. This CDR3 contains 18 residues. CDR3 coding DNA: TGCGCCAGCAGTGAGTCGAAAGGGGTAGGAATAAAATCTCAGCCCCAGCATTTT. It is translated as CASSESKGVGIKSQPQHF.

This clone was counted only a few times. CDR3 residues: CASSPQGHPNEKLFF. The CDR3 DNA sequence: TGCGCCAGCAGCCCTCAGGGACACCCTAATGAAAAACTGTTTTTT. The V gene is TRBV5-1, the J gene TRBJ1-4; TRBD1 might be the D (6 bases). Germline V gene lookup returns CDR1 SGHRS and CDR2 YFSETQ. Deletions cut 4 bases from V and 3 bases from J, with 13 bases between. This CDR3 contains 15 residues.

There are a few counts of this clone. The chain couples TRBV6-5 to TRBJ1-1; no firm D call. Germline loops: CDR1 MNHEY, CDR2 SVGAGI. The CDR3 spans 13 residues. Deletions cut 2 bases from V and 8 bases from J, with 12 bases between. CDR3 sequence: CASSYTDTTEAFF. The CDR3 DNA reads as TGTGCCAGCAGTTACACCGATACAACAGAAGCTTTCTTT.

CDR3 in amino acids: CASSLEEGGGSYEQFF. The DNA of the CDR3 is TGTGCCAGCAGCTTAGAGGAAGGAGGTGGGAGTTATGAGCAGTTCTTC. The V and J genes are TRBV11-2 and TRBJ2-1; weak D call: TRBD2 (5 bases). The CDR3 is made up of 16 amino acids. Germline CDR1 is SGHAT and CDR2 is FQNNGV. Trimming took off 0 bases at V and 8 bases at J, with 17 bases between the two ends. The complete variable domain, with remaining parts taken from reference TRBV11-2 and TRBJ2-1, reads EAGVAQSPRYKIIEKRQSVAFWCNPISGHATLYWYQQILGQGPKLLIQFQNNGVVDDSQLPKDRFSAERLKGVDSTLKIQPAKLEDSAVYLCASSLEEGGGSYEQFFGPGTRLTVL.

This clone was counted once. The chain couples TRBV7-2 to TRBJ1-3, with 10 bases matching TRBD1. J lost 7 bases, V lost 5 bases, and 5 bases had no gene match. In germline, CDR1 is SGHTA, CDR2 FQGNSA. The CDR3 consists of 14 residues. CDR3 bases: TGTGCCAGCAGCGCACCGGGACAGGGGAACACCATATATTTT. It encodes CASSAPGQGNTIYF.

The rearrangement joins TRBV5-4 to TRBJ2-1, with 10 bases matching TRBD2. Trimming removed 2 bases from V and 1 base from J; junction bases left unmatched: 3. In germline, CDR1 is SGHNT, CDR2 YYREEE (reference sequence). The CDR3 totals 16 residues. This chain's CDR3 is CASSFGLAVSYNEQFF. The CDR3, as DNA: TGTGCCAGCAGCTTTGGACTAGCGGTATCCTACAATGAGCAGTTCTTC.

This clone appeared a few times. V and J are TRBV5-8 and TRBJ1-5; no firm D call. The CDR3 runs 13 residues. V was shortened by 4 bases and J by 9 bases, with 14 bases between the two germline ends. Germline V gene data show CDR1 as SGHTS and CDR2 as YDEGEE. CDR3 coding DNA: TGTGCCAGCAGCCTGGACCCGACCGTGCCCCAGCATTTT. As protein: CASSLDPTVPQHF. Full variable domain (rest looked up from reference TRBV5-8 and TRBJ1-5): EAGVTQSPTHLIKTRGQQATLRCSPISGHTSVYWYQQALGLGLQFLLWYDEGEERNRGNFPPRFSGRQFPNYSSELNVNALELEDSALYLCASSLDPTVPQHFGDGTRLSIL.

J is TRBJ1-3 and V is TRBV6-5, with D hard to call. This CDR3 has 14 residues. Germline values: CDR1 MNHEY, CDR2 SVGAGI. V lost 0 bases and J lost 6, with 9 bases in between. The CDR3 protein is CASSYSRKENTIYF. In DNA form, the CDR3 reads TGTGCCAGCAGTTACTCGAGGAAGGAAAACACCATATATTTT.

The chain joins TRBV5-1 to TRBJ2-1, with 7 bases that match TRBD2. The CDR3 consists of 14 residues. Germline loops: CDR1 SGHRS, CDR2 YFSETQ. V lost 1 base and J lost 5; bases outside the gene matches: 3. In nucleotides, the CDR3 is TGCGCCAGCAGCTTGTCGACTAGCCACAATGAGCAGTTCTTC. Translated: CASSLSTSHNEQFF.

The rearrangement uses TRBV28 and TRBJ1-2; no reliable D call. This CDR3 has 12 residues. Germline V gene lookup returns CDR1 MDHEN and CDR2 SYDVKM. V was shortened by 6 bases and J by 3 bases, with 8 bases between the two germline ends. The DNA for the CDR3 is TGTGCCAGCAGGTACATCGACTATGGCTACACCTTC. Its protein is CASRYIDYGYTF.

CDR3 nucleotides: TGTGCCAGCAGCCTAACGCCCGATATGAACACTGAAGCTTTCTTT. The encoded protein is CASSLTPDMNTEAFF. The chain has TRBV5-5 and TRBJ1-1; D gene uncertain. The CDR3 runs to 15 residues. Germline loops: CDR1 SGHKS, CDR2 YYEKEE (reference sequence). Trimming cost V 4 bases and J 0 bases, with 13 bases left between them.

CDR3 coding DNA: TGTGCCAGCGGCAGGAGAAACACTGAAGCTTTCTTT. It codes for CASGRRNTEAFF. The chain carries TRBV6-5 and TRBJ1-1; D remains ambiguous. With 8 bases removed from V and 2 bases from J, the gap between germline ends came to 9 bases. The CDR3 has 12 residues. Germline CDR1 reads MNHEY; CDR2 reads SVGAGI.

The V and J genes are TRBV6-5 and TRBJ1-1; 8 bases line up with TRBD1. The CDR3 has 12 residues. Germline V CDR1 and CDR2: MNHEY, SVGAGI. J was trimmed by 9 bases and V by 2 bases; bases with no gene match: 2. The CDR3 loop is CASSYTGGKAFF. CDR3 in DNA: TGTGCCAGCAGTTACACAGGGGGGAAAGCTTTCTTT.

This rearrangement joins TRBV9 to TRBJ1-6; no firm D call. Germline V gives CDR1 SGDLS, CDR2 YYNGEE. V dropped 0 bases and J dropped 0 bases, with 10 bases sitting between them. CDR3 length: 17 residues. The CDR3 DNA reads as TGTGCCAGCAGCGTAGGGGCTGGGAGCTCCTATAATTCACCCCTCCACTTT. Translating it yields CASSVGAGSSYNSPLHF.

This sequence joins TRBV7-9 and TRBJ1-6; 10 bases align to TRBD1. This CDR3 contains 19 residues. Per germline, CDR1 SEHNR and CDR2 FQNEAQ (reference sequence). After removal of 6 bases from V and 9 bases from J, the junction contained 20 bases not matched to a gene. The CDR3 is CASSASTGQGQRMVSPLHF. The CDR3 DNA reads as TGTGCCAGCAGTGCTTCTACGGGACAGGGGCAAAGGATGGTTTCACCCCTCCACTTT.

The V gene is TRBV18, the J gene TRBJ1-5; D remains unclear. This CDR3 has 13 residues. V lost 6 bases and J lost 7, with 13 bases in between. Germline V gene lookup returns CDR1 KGHSH and CDR2 LQKENI. Here the CDR3 reads CASSPPDAQPQHF. In nucleotides, the CDR3 is TGTGCCAGCTCCCCCCCTGACGCACAGCCCCAGCATTTT. Combining the CDR3 with reference TRBV18 and TRBJ1-5 gives the whole variable domain NAGVMQNPRHLVRRRGQEARLRCSPMKGHSHVYWYRQLPEEGLKFMVYLQKENIIDESGMPKERFSAEFPKEGPSILRIQQVVRGDSAAYFCASSPPDAQPQHFGDGTRLSIL.

This sequence joins TRBV5-4 and TRBJ2-2, with D maybe TRBD1 (6 bases). Germline V gives CDR1 SGHNT, CDR2 YYREEE (reference sequence). Between the trimmed V and J ends, which lost 5 bases and 8 bases, there was a span of 13 bases. The CDR3 is 13 residues long. In DNA form, the CDR3 reads TGTGCCAGCAGATACAGGGTTACTGGGGAGCTGTTTTTT. Amino acids: CASRYRVTGELFF.

The genes are TRBV11-2 and TRBJ2-7; D possibly corresponds to TRBD2 (6 bases). This CDR3 has 14 residues. Germline V CDR1 and CDR2: SGHAT, FQNNGV. V was shortened by 6 bases and J by 2 bases, with 14 bases between the two germline ends. The CDR3 is CASRDGTSTYEQYF. The CDR3 DNA reads as TGTGCCAGCAGGGACGGGACTTCAACCTACGAGCAGTACTTC.

The chain recombines TRBV7-3 with TRBJ2-5, with D maybe TRBD2 (6 bases). Germline CDR1 and CDR2: SGHTA and FQGTGA. The V and J ends lost 2 bases and 1 base respectively, with 8 bases between them. The CDR3 consists of 14 residues. This CDR3 reads CASSLAGPQETQYF. The CDR3 DNA sequence: TGTGCCAGCAGCTTAGCGGGGCCCCAAGAGACCCAGTACTTC.

The V and J genes are TRBV7-2 and TRBJ1-4; D uncertain. The germline V gene has CDR1 SGHTA and CDR2 FQGNSA. This CDR3 has 17 amino acids. V was trimmed by 1 base and J by 7 bases, leaving 19 bases between them. CDR3 bases: TGTGCCAGCAGCTTAGTCGGCAGTGGCGTCGATGTTGAAAAACTGTTTTTT. Its translation is CASSLVGSGVDVEKLFF.

The chain couples TRBV6-1 to TRBJ2-7; 11 nucleotides align to TRBD1. The CDR3 contains 15 residues. J gave up 5 bases and V 6 bases, and 9 bases lay outside the gene matches. Per germline, CDR1 MNHNS and CDR2 SASEGT. CDR3 nucleotides: TGTGCCAGCAGGGCCCCGGGACAGGGGGGAAACGAGCAGTACTTC. Translated, it gives CASRAPGQGGNEQYF.

CDR3: CASRSPGQPNTEAFF. In DNA form, the CDR3 reads TGTGCCAGCAGGTCCCCGGGACAGCCGAACACTGAAGCTTTCTTT. J is TRBJ1-1 and V is TRBV6-6, with 7 bases aligning to TRBD1. Looked up from germline, CDR1 is MNHNY and CDR2 is SVGAGI (reference sequence). The CDR3 runs to 15 residues. With 6 bases clipped from V and 1 base from J, the junction kept 8 bases outside the gene matches.

The rearrangement joins TRBV28 to TRBJ1-1; D is unresolved. In germline, CDR1 is MDHEN, CDR2 SYDVKM. This CDR3 spans 13 amino acids. Trimming took off 3 bases at V and 0 bases at J, with 5 bases between the two ends. CDR3 amino acids: CASSFSLNTEAFF. CDR3 coding DNA: TGTGCCAGCAGTTTTTCCTTGAACACTGAAGCTTTCTTT.

This sequence joins TRBV28 and TRBJ2-7; D uncertain. Between the trimmed V and J ends, which lost 8 bases and 8 bases, there was a span of 22 bases. The germline gives CDR1 MDHEN, CDR2 SYDVKM. This CDR3 is built from 14 residues. Here the CDR3 reads CASRKSISITKQYF. CDR3 bases: TGTGCCAGCCGGAAAAGCATATCCATTACGAAGCAGTACTTC.

V usage is TRBV28 and J usage is TRBJ2-3, with 13 bases matching TRBD2. Germline assignment: CDR1 MDHEN and CDR2 SYDVKM. The CDR3 extends over 18 amino acids. V lost 4 bases and J lost 4; bases outside the gene matches: 11. In nucleotides, the CDR3 is TGTGCCAGCAGTTCACCTGGACTAGCGGGAGTTAGGGCAGATACGCAGTATTTT. Translating it yields CASSSPGLAGVRADTQYF.

This clone was seen once. The gene calls are TRBV6-5 and TRBJ1-2, with D unclear. V lost 2 bases and J 8 bases, leaving 9 bases between the germline ends. The CDR3 loop spans 12 amino acids. Germline-derived CDR1 and CDR2 are MNHEY and SVGAGI. DNA of the CDR3: TGTGCCAGCAGTTACGGGTCGGAAGGCTACACCTTC. As protein: CASSYGSEGYTF.

The V gene is TRBV4-2, the J gene TRBJ1-2, with 7 bases lining up with TRBD1. From germline, CDR1 is LGHNA and CDR2 YNFKEQ. This CDR3 is built from 15 residues. V shed 0 bases, J shed 4 bases, and the junction held 5 bases outside the gene matches. The CDR3 is CASSQEVRDSYGYTF. For the CDR3, the DNA is TGTGCCAGCAGCCAAGAGGTCCGGGACAGCTATGGCTACACCTTC.